Each of the 3 T cell receptor beta chains below was sequenced from the same sample in a study of CD8 T cells in Susac syndrome (dated by TCRdb to the late 2010s). Library method: the immunoSEQ multiplex PCR assay. RNA was extracted with the RNeasy kit and roughly 0.5 to 1 ug was reverse transcribed using random hexamers. TCRdb passed the public sequencing reads through fastp at Q25 and MiXCR, retaining productive beta sequences. Every CDR3 protein is listed once, alongside the most common genes and DNA of its rows. This sample comprises 100,000 to 150,000 distinct CDR3 sequences, 94% of them detected only once. 0.095% to 0.1% of the sample goes to the ten largest clones. Sequenced material: CD4+ T cells from PBMCs. These receptors all come from a human donor in good health.

In nucleotides, the CDR3 is TGTGCCAGCAGCCATACAGGGGGGCTAGCGGGAGTGGTCGACGAGCAGTACTTC. The encoded protein is CASSHTGGLAGVVDEQYF. This chain uses TRBV7-9 with TRBJ2-7; 10 bases line up with TRBD2. Trimming removed 5 bases from V and 5 bases from J; junction bases left unmatched: 18. CDR1 is SEHNR, CDR2 FQNEAQ, per germline (reference sequence). The CDR3 is made up of 18 amino acids.

The V gene is TRBV30, the J gene TRBJ2-2, with D unclear. Germline V lookup: CDR1 GTSNPN, CDR2 SVGIG (reference sequence). This CDR3 region has 12 residues. Between the trimmed V and J ends, which lost 2 bases and 2 bases, there was a span of 3 bases. CDR3 nucleotides: TGTGCCTGGAGTCAAAACACCGGGGAGCTGTTTTTT. It translates to CAWSQNTGELFF. The full variable domain, in which reference TRBV30 and TRBJ2-2 provide the parts outside the CDR3, is SQTIHQWPATLVQPVGSPLSLECTVEGTSNPNLYWYRQAAGRGLQLLFYSVGIGQISSEVPQNLSASRPQDRQFILSSKKLLLSDSGFYLCAWSQNTGELFFGEGSRLTVL.

V usage is TRBV15 and J usage is TRBJ2-3; possibly TRBD1 or TRBD2 for D (5 bases each). The CDR3 spans 17 residues. Deletions cut 5 bases from V and 2 bases from J, with 20 bases between. Germline lookup yields CDR1 LNHNV and CDR2 YYDKDF (reference sequence). The DNA for the CDR3 is TGTGCCACCAGCTCCCTTCCCTTCCCGGGACCCACAGATACGCAGTATTTT. Its translation is CATSSLPFPGPTDTQYF. Using reference TRBV15 and TRBJ2-3 for the parts outside the CDR3, the full variable domain is DAMVIQNPRYQVTQFGKPVTLSCSQTLNHNVMYWYQQKSSQAPKLLFHYYDKDFNNEADTPDNFQSRRPNTSFCFLDIRSPGLGDTAMYLCATSSLPFPGPTDTQYFGPGTRLTVL.